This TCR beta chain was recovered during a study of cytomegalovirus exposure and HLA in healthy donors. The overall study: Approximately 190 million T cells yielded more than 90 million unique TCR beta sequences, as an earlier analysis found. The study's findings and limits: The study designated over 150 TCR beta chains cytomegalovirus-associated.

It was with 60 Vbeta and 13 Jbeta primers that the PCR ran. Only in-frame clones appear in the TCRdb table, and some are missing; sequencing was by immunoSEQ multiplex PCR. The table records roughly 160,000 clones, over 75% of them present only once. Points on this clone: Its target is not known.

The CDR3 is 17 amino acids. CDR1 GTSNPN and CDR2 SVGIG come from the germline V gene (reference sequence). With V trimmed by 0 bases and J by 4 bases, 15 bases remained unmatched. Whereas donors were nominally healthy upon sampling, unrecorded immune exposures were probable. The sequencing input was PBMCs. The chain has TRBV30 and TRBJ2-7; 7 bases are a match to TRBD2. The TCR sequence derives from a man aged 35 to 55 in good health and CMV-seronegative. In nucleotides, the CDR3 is TGTGCCTGGAGTGTCAAGAAAGAGACTAGCTTCAGGTACGAGCAGTACTTC. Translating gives CAWSVKKETSFRYEQYF.